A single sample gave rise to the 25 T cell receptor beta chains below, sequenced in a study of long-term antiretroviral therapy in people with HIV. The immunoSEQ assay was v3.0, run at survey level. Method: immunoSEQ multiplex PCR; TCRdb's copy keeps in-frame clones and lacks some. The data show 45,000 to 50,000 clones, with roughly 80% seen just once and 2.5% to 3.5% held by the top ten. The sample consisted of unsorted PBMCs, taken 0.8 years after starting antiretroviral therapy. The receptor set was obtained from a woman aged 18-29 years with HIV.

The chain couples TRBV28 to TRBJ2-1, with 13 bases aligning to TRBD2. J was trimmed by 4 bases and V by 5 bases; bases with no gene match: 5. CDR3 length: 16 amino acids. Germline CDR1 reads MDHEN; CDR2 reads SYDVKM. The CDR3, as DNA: TGTGCCAGCAGTCACCCACTAGCGGGAGGGTACAATGAGCAGTTCTTC. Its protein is CASSHPLAGGYNEQFF.

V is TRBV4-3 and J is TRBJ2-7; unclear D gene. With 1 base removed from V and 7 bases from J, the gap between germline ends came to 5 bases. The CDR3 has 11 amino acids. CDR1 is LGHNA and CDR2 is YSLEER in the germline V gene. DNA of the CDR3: TGCGCCAGCAGCCAAGCCCGGGAGCAGTACTTC. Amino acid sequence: CASSQAREQYF.

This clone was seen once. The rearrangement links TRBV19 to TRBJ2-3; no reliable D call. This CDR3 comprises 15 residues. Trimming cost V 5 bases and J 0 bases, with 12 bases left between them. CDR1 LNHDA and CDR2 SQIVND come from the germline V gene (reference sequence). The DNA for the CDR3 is TGTGCCAGTAGTCGTGGTGTCATCAGCACAGATACGCAGTATTTT. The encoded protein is CASSRGVISTDTQYF.

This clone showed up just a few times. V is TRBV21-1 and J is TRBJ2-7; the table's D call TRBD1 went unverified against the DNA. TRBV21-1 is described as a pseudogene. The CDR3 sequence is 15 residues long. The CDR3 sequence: CASSGGGQGNYEQYF. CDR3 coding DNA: TGTGCCAGCAGCGGAGGGGGACAGGGGAACTACGAGCAGTACTTC.

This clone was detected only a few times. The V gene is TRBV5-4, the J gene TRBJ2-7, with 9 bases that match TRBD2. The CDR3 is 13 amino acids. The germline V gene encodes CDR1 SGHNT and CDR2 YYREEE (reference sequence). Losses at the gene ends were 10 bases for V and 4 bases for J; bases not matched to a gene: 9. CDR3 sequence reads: CAYGREGRYEQYF. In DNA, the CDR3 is TGTGCCTACGGGCGGGAGGGCCGGTACGAGCAGTACTTC.

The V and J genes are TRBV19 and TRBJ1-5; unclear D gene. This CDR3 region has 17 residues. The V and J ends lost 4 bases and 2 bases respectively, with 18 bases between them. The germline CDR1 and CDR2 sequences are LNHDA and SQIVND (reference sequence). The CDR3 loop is CASSTDTGTSRNQPQHF. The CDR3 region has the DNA TGTGCCAGTAGTACAGACACGGGAACCAGTCGCAATCAGCCCCAGCATTTT.

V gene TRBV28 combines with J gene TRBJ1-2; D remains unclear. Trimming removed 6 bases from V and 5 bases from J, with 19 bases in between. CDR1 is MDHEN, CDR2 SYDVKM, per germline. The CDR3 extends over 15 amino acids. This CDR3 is CASSLVGRKSYGYTF. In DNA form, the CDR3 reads TGTGCCAGCAGCTTGGTTGGCAGGAAAAGTTATGGCTACACCTTC.

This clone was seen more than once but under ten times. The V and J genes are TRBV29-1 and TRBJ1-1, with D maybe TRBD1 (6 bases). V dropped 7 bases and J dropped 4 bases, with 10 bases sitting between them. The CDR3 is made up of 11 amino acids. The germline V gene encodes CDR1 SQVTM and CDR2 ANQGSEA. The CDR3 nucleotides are TGCAGCGGATTAGGGGGCACTGAAGCTTTCTTT. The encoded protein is CSGLGGTEAFF.

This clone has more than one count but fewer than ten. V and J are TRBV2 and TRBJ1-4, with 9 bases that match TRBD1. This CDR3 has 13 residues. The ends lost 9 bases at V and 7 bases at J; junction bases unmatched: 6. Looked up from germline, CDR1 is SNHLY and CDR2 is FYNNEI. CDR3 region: CARRRDRAEKLFF. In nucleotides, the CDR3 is TGTGCCAGAAGGAGGGACAGGGCTGAAAAACTGTTTTTT.

The CDR3 reads CASSLKPTRNTGELFF. CDR3 nucleotide sequence: TGTGCCAGCAGCTTGAAACCCACCCGTAACACCGGGGAGCTGTTTTTT. This sequence joins TRBV5-6 and TRBJ2-2, with D uncertain. The germline CDR1 and CDR2 sequences are SGHDT and YYEEEE. The germline V and J ends were trimmed by 1 base and 2 bases, with 12 bases remaining between them. The CDR3 is 16 residues long. Full variable domain (outside the CDR3, taken from reference TRBV5-6 and TRBJ2-2): DAGVTQSPTHLIKTRGQQVTLRCSPKSGHDTVSWYQQALGQGPQFIFQYYEEEERQRGNFPDRFSGHQFPNYSSELNVNALLLGDSALYLCASSLKPTRNTGELFFGEGSRLTVL.

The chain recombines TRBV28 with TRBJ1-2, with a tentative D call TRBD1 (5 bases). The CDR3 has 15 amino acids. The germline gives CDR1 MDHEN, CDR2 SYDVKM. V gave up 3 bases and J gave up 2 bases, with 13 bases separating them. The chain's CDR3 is CASSLSRDLNYGYTF. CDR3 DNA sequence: TGTGCCAGCAGTTTGAGTAGGGACTTGAACTATGGCTACACCTTC.

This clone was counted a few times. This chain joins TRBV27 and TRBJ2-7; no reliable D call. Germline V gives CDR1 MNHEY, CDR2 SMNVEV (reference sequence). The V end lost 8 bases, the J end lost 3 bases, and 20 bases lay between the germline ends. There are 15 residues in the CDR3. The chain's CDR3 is CASAKTLLHLYEQYF. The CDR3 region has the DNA TGTGCCAGCGCTAAGACGCTGCTTCACCTCTACGAGCAGTACTTC.

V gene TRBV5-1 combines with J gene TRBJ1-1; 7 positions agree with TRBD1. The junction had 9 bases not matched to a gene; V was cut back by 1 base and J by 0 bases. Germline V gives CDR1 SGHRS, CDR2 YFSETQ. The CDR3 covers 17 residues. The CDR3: CASSLRGTDYMNTEAFF. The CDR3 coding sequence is TGCGCCAGCAGCTTGCGAGGGACAGACTACATGAACACTGAAGCTTTCTTT.

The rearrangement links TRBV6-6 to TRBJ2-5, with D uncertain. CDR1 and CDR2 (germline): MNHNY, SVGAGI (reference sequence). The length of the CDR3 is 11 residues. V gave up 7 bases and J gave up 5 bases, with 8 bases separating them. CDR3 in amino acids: CASTHAETQYF. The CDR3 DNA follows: TGTGCCAGCACCCACGCTGAGACCCAGTACTTC.

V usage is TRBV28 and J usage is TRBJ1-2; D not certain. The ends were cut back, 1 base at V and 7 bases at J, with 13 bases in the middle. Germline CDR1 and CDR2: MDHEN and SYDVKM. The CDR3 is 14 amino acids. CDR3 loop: CASSLSITVGGYTF. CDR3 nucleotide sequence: TGTGCCAGCAGTTTATCGATCACGGTTGGTGGCTACACCTTC.

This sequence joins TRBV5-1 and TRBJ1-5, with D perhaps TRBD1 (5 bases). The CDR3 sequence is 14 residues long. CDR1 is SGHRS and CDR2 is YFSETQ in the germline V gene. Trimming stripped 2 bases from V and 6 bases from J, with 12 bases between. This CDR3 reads CASSLGGAVQPQHF. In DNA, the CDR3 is TGCGCCAGCAGCTTAGGAGGGGCCGTTCAGCCCCAGCATTTT. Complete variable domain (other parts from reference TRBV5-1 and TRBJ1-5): KAGVTQTPRYLIKTRGQQVTLSCSPISGHRSVSWYQQTPGQGLQFLFEYFSETQRNKGNFPGRFSGRQFSNSRSEMNVSTLELGDSALYLCASSLGGAVQPQHFGDGTRLSIL.

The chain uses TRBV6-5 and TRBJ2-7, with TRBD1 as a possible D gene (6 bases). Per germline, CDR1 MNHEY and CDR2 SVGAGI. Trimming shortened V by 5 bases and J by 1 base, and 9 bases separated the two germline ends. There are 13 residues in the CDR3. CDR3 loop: CASSRTASYEQYF. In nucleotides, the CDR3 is TGTGCCAGCAGTCGGACAGCTTCCTACGAGCAGTACTTC.

The CDR3 reads CASSQGEYSYEQYF. The CDR3 nucleotides read TGCGCCAGCAGCCAAGGAGAGTACTCCTACGAGCAGTACTTC. The chain has TRBV4-3 and TRBJ2-7; D is unclear. Trimming left V 1 base short and J 0 bases short, with 7 bases between. CDR3 length: 14 residues. CDR1 and CDR2 from the germline V gene are LGHNA and YSLEER.

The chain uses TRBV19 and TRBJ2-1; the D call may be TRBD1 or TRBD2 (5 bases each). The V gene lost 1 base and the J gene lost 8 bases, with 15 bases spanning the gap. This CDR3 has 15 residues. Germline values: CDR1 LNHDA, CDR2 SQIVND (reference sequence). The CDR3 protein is CASSIAGALQDEQFF. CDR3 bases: TGTGCCAGTAGTATAGCCGGGGCCCTACAGGATGAGCAGTTCTTC.

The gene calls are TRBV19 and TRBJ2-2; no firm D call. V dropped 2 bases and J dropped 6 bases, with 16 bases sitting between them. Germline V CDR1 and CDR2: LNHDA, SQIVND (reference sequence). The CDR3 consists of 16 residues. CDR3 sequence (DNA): TGTGCCAGTAGTATAAGGGCTAGGGTAGAGGCCGGGGAGCTGTTTTTT. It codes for CASSIRARVEAGELFF.

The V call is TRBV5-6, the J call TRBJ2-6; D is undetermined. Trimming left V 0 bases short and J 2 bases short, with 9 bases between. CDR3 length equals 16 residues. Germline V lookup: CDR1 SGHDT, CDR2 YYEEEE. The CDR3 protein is CASSLEPRTGANVLTF. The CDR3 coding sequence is TGTGCCAGCAGCTTGGAACCCCGAACTGGGGCCAACGTCCTGACTTTC. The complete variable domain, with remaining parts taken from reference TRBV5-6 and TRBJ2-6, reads DAGVTQSPTHLIKTRGQQVTLRCSPKSGHDTVSWYQQALGQGPQFIFQYYEEEERQRGNFPDRFSGHQFPNYSSELNVNALLLGDSALYLCASSLEPRTGANVLTFGAGSRLTVL.

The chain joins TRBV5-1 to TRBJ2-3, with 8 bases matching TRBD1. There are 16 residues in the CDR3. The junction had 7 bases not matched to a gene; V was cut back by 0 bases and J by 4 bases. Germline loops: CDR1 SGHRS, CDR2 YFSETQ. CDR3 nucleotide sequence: TGCGCCAGCAGCTTGGACCAGGGGGCGCGGGCAGATACGCAGTATTTT. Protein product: CASSLDQGARADTQYF.

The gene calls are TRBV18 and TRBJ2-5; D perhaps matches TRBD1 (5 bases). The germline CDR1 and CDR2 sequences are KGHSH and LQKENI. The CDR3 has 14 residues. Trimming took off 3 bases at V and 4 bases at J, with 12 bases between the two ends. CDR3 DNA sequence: TGTGCCAGCTCACCTGACATTCAGGGAGAGACCCAGTACTTC. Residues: CASSPDIQGETQYF.

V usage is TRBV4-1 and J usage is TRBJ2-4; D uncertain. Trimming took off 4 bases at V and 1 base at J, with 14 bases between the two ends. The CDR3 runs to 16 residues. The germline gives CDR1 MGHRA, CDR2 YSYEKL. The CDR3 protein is CASSPPGSVAKNIQYF. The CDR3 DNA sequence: TGCGCCAGCAGCCCCCCCGGTTCCGTGGCCAAAAACATTCAGTACTTC.

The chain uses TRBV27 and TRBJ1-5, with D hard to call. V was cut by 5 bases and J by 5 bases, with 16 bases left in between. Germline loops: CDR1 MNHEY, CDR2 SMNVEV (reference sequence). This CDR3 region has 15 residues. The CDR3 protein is CASSMEGQRHQPQHF. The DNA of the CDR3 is TGTGCCAGCAGTATGGAAGGGCAGAGGCATCAGCCCCAGCATTTT.